This T cell receptor beta chain comes out of a study of beta chain features in type 1 diabetes (dated by TCRdb to about 2018). The study in broad terms: Mean age, gender distribution, total cell number and subset yield did not differ between patients and healthy donors. A total of over 90,000,000 sorted cells were examined across all samples, and a strong correlation was observed between cell number per subset and RNA yield. The study compared the TCRB repertoires of sorted circulating CD4+ T cell subsets in recently diagnosed type 1 diabetes patients with those in matched healthy donors. Regulatory and stem cell-like memory subsets were obtained from only 8 patients and roughly 8 healthy donors, while naive and central memory subsets were obtained from all 30 or so donors. What the authors observed across the whole study: Patients with type 1 diabetes made fewer insertions and deleted more nucleotides at VDJ recombination sites, implying thymic rearrangement abnormalities. In all four CD4+ subsets, TCRB CDR3 length was moderately but significantly shorter in type 1 diabetes patients. Sequencing cDNA rather than genomic DNA could over-represent highly expressing activated cells, although activation and CD3 levels did not differ between groups. Because small numbers of individuals were included in the HLA sub-analyses, any influence of HLA type on TCRB rearrangement was left unresolved. Naive, central memory and regulatory TCRB repertoires appeared more similar among patients than among healthy donors. Shorter templates might be favored by PCR, yet because patient and control samples were amplified and corrected together, any such skew would affect both groups equally.

The germline V and J ends show losses of 6 bases and 6 bases respectively, and no gene match explains 4 bases of the junction. Reading the germline V gene gives CDR1 SGDLS and CDR2 YYNGEE. Counted from cysteine to phenylalanine, this CDR3 has 13 amino acids. Only the CDR3 part of the read is kept: 39 bases, read in frame from the first base. The High Capacity cDNA Reverse Transcription Kit was used to reverse transcribe all of the isolated RNA, meaning that expressed TCRB transcripts were what got sequenced. Naive, central memory and regulatory T cell samples underwent deep immunoSEQ sequencing, averaging around 4 million total reads per sample. After sorted cells were lysed in RLT buffer, RNA was extracted with DNase-treated RNeasy Micro or Mini kits, with the choice depending on cell number. To prevent cross-contamination, every cell subset was processed on its own, while patient and healthy donor samples were processed together. TCRB sequences were amplified from cDNA with the immunoSEQ multiplex PCR, producing 87-bp fragments spanning the CDR3 region. Sequencing of the amplicons was done on the Illumina HiSeq platform. The study's processing was this. PCR bias was computationally corrected using synthetic template baselines, reads within Hamming distance 2 were collapsed, and singletons that could not be merged were discarded. Reads were aligned against IMGT so that V, D and J genes, CDR3 length and insertions or deletions at six rearrangement sites could be assigned. Clonotype counts were normalized to sorted cell number within each subset before computing true diversity and Gini coefficients with the tcR R package. The overlap coefficient, calculated on TCRB nucleotide sequences, was used to quantify repertoire sharing. Out-of-frame TCRB sequences from naive cells were analyzed as a proxy for the pre-selection repertoire. TCRdb retrieved this table from immuneACCESS and kept in-frame rearrangements only. Not all clones are present; in checked studies, unresolved V genes account for under half, and no reason is known for the remainder. V, J and clone size reflect that table, while D and trimming were determined from the DNA. This sample has 200,000 to 300,000 clones in its table, and roughly 20% of those were observed once. The ten top clones hold 0.028% of the sample.

Each donor gave one peripheral blood draw, averaging approximately 110 mL, which was collected into heparinised tubes. Using a panel that included CD45RO, CCR7, CD25, CD127, CD95 and CD27, naive, central memory, regulatory and stem cell-like memory CD4+ T cells were sorted on a BD FACSAria II. Every sorted population had a purity above 98%. PBMCs were isolated right away by Lymphoprep density gradient centrifugation and were stained directly, without culture. So that batch effects would be minimized, each experiment stained and sorted samples in pairs, pairing one healthy donor with one patient. This clone has just a few counts. Its antigen target is currently unknown. One base away there is no much larger clone; base qualities are not given.

Here the chain combines TRBV9 and TRBJ2-2; 8 middle bases align to TRBD2. The source is a woman in her thirties or forties with type 1 diabetes. Sequenced: naive CD4+ T cells from blood. What this sample's cell subset or site label stands for: true naive CD4+ T cells. The CDR3 region has the sequence CASKAGGSGELFF. DNA sequence: TGTGCCAGCAAGGCGGGGGGCTCCGGGGAGCTGTTTTTT.